There are a few counts of the clone carrying this T cell receptor beta chain. Its antigen is currently unknown. CDR3 size: 16 residues. V dropped 6 bases and J dropped 0; count of bases not matched to a gene: 3. Germline CDR1 is LNHDA and CDR2 is SQIVND (reference sequence). These data originate in a study of liver allograft versus peripheral blood T cells. About the research overall: Graft-liver T cell receptor repertoires were compared against recipient peripheral blood repertoires.

Findings of the study overall: Reports indicated that T cell receptor repertoires inside liver allografts differed from those in peripheral blood.

TCRdb redid the calling of the reads with MiXCR, one entry per CDR3 protein. The sample has 7,300 or so distinct CDR3 sequences, under 20% seen once. This TCR derives from a human patient who had a liver transplant. The T cells may come from the graft donor. The chain joins TRBV19 to TRBJ2-1; 12 nucleotides agree with TRBD2. CDR3 sequence: CASRLAGGSSYNEQFF. The DNA for the CDR3 is TGTGCCAGTAGACTAGCGGGGGGAAGCTCCTACAATGAGCAGTTCTTC.